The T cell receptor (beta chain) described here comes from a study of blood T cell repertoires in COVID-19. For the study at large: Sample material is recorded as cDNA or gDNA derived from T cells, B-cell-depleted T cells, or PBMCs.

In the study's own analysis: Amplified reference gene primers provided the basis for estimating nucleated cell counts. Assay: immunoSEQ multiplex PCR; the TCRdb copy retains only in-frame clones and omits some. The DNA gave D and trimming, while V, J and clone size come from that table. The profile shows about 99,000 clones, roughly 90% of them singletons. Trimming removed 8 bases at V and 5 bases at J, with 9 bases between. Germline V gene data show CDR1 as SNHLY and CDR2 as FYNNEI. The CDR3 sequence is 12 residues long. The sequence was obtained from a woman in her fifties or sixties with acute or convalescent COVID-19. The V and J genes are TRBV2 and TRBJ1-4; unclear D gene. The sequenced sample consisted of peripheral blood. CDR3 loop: CASAAVNEKLFF. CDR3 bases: TGTGCCAGCGCCGCGGTGAATGAAAAACTGTTTTTT.